Below, 9 T cell receptor beta chains from the same sample are listed, as sequenced in a study of blood T cell repertoires in COVID-19. The method was immunoSEQ multiplex PCR; TCRdb's version includes in-frame clones alone and lacks a portion of them. The sample lists some 87,000 clones, 75% to 85% seen once, with about an eighth in the top ten. Specimen: peripheral blood. These receptors were taken from a human donor in a cohort sampled during active COVID-19.

This clone showed up just a few times. The V and J genes are TRBV19 and TRBJ2-3; 12 bases align to TRBD2. Trimming cost V 5 bases and J 6 bases; bases outside gene matches: 9. The germline V gene has CDR1 LNHDA and CDR2 SQIVND (reference sequence). The CDR3 has 16 amino acids. The CDR3, as DNA: TGTGCCAGTAGTGGGAGTGCTAGCGGGGGGGCGGATACGCAGTATTTT. The encoded protein is CASSGSASGGADTQYF.

The chain links TRBV18 to TRBJ2-7; a weak D match, TRBD1 (5 bases). The length of the CDR3 is 14 residues. Between the trimmed V and J ends, which lost 2 bases and 2 bases, there was a span of 10 bases. Germline assignment: CDR1 KGHSH and CDR2 LQKENI. Here the CDR3 DNA reads TGTGCCAGCTCACCAAGCAGGGAACCCTACGAGCAGTACTTC. It encodes CASSPSREPYEQYF.

The chain is built from TRBV5-1 and TRBJ1-4; TRBD1 aligns across 11 bases. From germline, CDR1 is SGHRS and CDR2 YFSETQ. With V trimmed by 1 base and J by 7 bases, 6 bases remained unmatched. This CDR3 is 16 amino acids long. CDR3 nucleotide sequence: TGCGCCAGCAGCTTGCAGGGGACAGGGGGAGGTGAAAAACTGTTTTTT. Its protein product is CASSLQGTGGGEKLFF.

The chain recombines TRBV28 with TRBJ1-1; a weak D match, TRBD1 (5 bases). The CDR3 sequence is 13 residues long. V was clipped by 2 bases and J by 6 bases, with 10 bases between them. Germline V lookup: CDR1 MDHEN, CDR2 SYDVKM. This CDR3 reads CASSLLQVPEAFF. The CDR3 DNA reads TGTGCCAGCAGTTTACTACAGGTCCCTGAAGCTTTCTTT.

The table lists this clone with a few counts. The rearrangement uses TRBV5-4 and TRBJ2-7, with D maybe TRBD1 (5 bases). The CDR3 extends over 14 amino acids. In germline, CDR1 is SGHNT, CDR2 YYREEE (reference sequence). Between the trimmed V and J ends, which lost 1 base and 3 bases, there was a span of 11 bases. The CDR3 DNA sequence: TGTGCCAGCAGCTTGAAAGGACATGACTACGAGCAGTACTTC. The encoded protein is CASSLKGHDYEQYF. Complete variable domain (other parts from reference TRBV5-4 and TRBJ2-7): ETGVTQSPTHLIKTRGQQVTLRCSSQSGHNTVSWYQQALGQGPQFIFQYYREEENGRGNFPPRFSGLQFPNYSSELNVNALELDDSALYLCASSLKGHDYEQYFGPGTRLTVT.

J is TRBJ2-7 and V is TRBV4-1; 11 bases fit TRBD1. The CDR3 has 14 amino acids. V was pared by 3 bases and J by 6 bases, with 4 bases of the junction left unmatched. Germline CDR1 and CDR2: MGHRA and YSYEKL. The CDR3 loop reads CASSHGTGGPEQYF. The DNA for the CDR3 is TGCGCCAGCAGCCACGGGACAGGGGGGCCCGAGCAGTACTTC.

This clone was observed a few times. The V gene is TRBV27, the J gene TRBJ2-3; 8 bases are shared with TRBD2. Germline CDR1 is MNHEY and CDR2 is SMNVEV (reference sequence). V gave up 5 bases and J gave up 4 bases; unmatched junction bases: 14. The CDR3 contains 17 residues. CDR3 sequence (DNA): TGTGCCAGCAGTGTCCCTCGTGTGTCGGGGGGGCCAGATACGCAGTATTTT. This translates into CASSVPRVSGGPDTQYF.

This clone was observed a handful of times. The rearrangement links TRBV15 to TRBJ2-7; a weak D match, TRBD2 (5 bases). Germline V gene data show CDR1 as LNHNV and CDR2 as YYDKDF (reference sequence). The CDR3 loop spans 14 amino acids. V lost 4 bases to trimming and J lost 6 bases, with 16 bases between them. The chain's CDR3 is CATSISIVGVEQYF. Here the CDR3 DNA reads TGTGCCACCAGCATTTCCATCGTCGGGGTCGAGCAGTACTTC.

The V gene is TRBV5-5, the J gene TRBJ2-1, with 9 bases fitting TRBD1. Germline trimming cut 4 bases from V and 5 bases from J; bases unmatched to any gene: 10. The CDR3 runs 16 residues. Germline lookup yields CDR1 SGHKS and CDR2 YYEKEE (reference sequence). The CDR3 DNA follows: TGTGCCAGCAGCCGTACCGGGACAGGGCTTAACAATGAGCAGTTCTTC. Translated, it gives CASSRTGTGLNNEQFF.